This T cell receptor beta chain was sequenced during a study of blood T cell repertoires in COVID-19. Study-level information: The study drew acute and convalescent COVID-19 samples from the United States, Italy and Spain.

Germline CDR1 and CDR2: DFQATT and SNEGSKA (reference sequence). The CDR3 is made up of 15 amino acids. Between the trimmed V and J ends, which lost 3 bases and 1 base, there was a span of 16 bases. The repertoire was sequenced with immunoSEQ multiplex PCR; TCRdb's copy has only in-frame clones and lacks some. The repertoire consists of a few hundred thousand clones, with about 80% occurring once and the leading ten covering 7.5% to 10%. To note about this clone: This same CDR3 is encoded by further DNA sequences in the sample.

The rearrangement joins TRBV20-1 to TRBJ2-7; a possible D gene is TRBD2 (7 bases). The source of this sequence is a man of 80 years or more with acute or convalescent COVID-19. The sequenced sample consisted of peripheral blood. CDR3 sequence: CSASNLQGGSYEQYF. DNA of the CDR3: TGCAGTGCTAGTAACTTACAGGGAGGGTCCTACGAGCAGTACTTC.